This is a list of T cell receptor beta chains from one sample in a study of cytomegalovirus exposure and HLA in healthy donors. The repertoire was sequenced with immunoSEQ multiplex PCR; TCRdb's copy has only in-frame clones and lacks some. The table includes approximately 150,000 clones, 80% to 85% detected once. What was sequenced was PBMCs. These receptor sequences come from a woman aged 25 to 39 in good health and CMV-seronegative. The CDR3 runs from the conserved cysteine through the conserved F or W. The order of the fields is V gene, clone size, D gene, J gene, CDR3 protein, CDR3 DNA. The D gene is left open where the match is weak. Clone size is not always given. Where it is, it says once, few, many or a class for expanded clones.

>TRBV6-5|NA|TRBD1|TRBJ2-7
CASSPGQVAYEQYF
TGTGCCAGCAGCCCAGGACAGGTTGCCTACGAGCAGTACTTC
>TRBV30|NA|NA|TRBJ1-5
CAWSDPRARNQPQHF
TGTGCCTGGAGTGATCCCAGGGCTAGGAATCAGCCCCAGCATTTT
>TRBV7-9|NA|TRBD1|TRBJ1-6
CASSPGTAIASYNSPLHF
TGTGCCAGCAGCCCCGGGACAGCGATCGCGTCCTATAATTCACCCCTCCACTTT
>TRBV23-1|NA|NA|TRBJ2-1
CASGRKRAPGDEQFF
TGCGCCAGCGGCCGGAAGCGGGCCCCGGGGGATGAGCAGTTCTTC
>TRBV5-1|few|TRBD1|TRBJ2-3
CASNPGQGPDTQYF
TGCGCCAGCAATCCGGGACAGGGACCAGATACGCAGTATTTT
>TRBV28|few|TRBD1|TRBJ1-1
CAILDRGANTEAFF
TGTGCCATCTTGGACAGGGGGGCGAACACTGAAGCTTTCTTT
>TRBV5-1|once|NA|TRBJ2-2
CASRWAEVTGELFF
TGCGCCAGCAGGTGGGCTGAAGTCACCGGGGAGCTGTTTTTT
>TRBV28|NA|TRBD1|TRBJ1-1
CASMGTGYIEAFF
TGTGCCAGCATGGGGACAGGGTATATTGAAGCTTTCTTT
>TRBV7-2|NA|NA|TRBJ1-3
CASSLPIGNTIYF
TGTGCCAGCAGCTTACCAATCGGAAACACCATATATTTT
>TRBV2|NA|TRBD1|TRBJ1-5
CASSEEWMDRGRGQPQHF
TGTGCCAGCAGTGAAGAGTGGATGGACAGGGGGCGCGGTCAGCCCCAGCATTTT
>TRBV19|NA|NA|TRBJ1-1
CASSHYSNTEAFF
TGTGCCAGTAGTCACTACTCGAACACTGAAGCTTTCTTT
>TRBV13|NA|NA|TRBJ1-1
CASSLGPGGREAFF
TGTGCCAGCAGCTTAGGCCCCGGGGGGCGTGAAGCTTTCTTT
>TRBV6-5|NA|TRBD1|TRBJ1-2
CASSYLGQGGNYGYTF
TGTGCCAGCAGTTATTTGGGACAGGGCGGAAACTATGGCTACACCTTC
>TRBV2|NA|TRBD2|TRBJ2-5
CASSPLAGGQETQYF
TGTGCCAGCAGTCCGTTAGCGGGAGGTCAAGAGACCCAGTACTTC
>TRBV29-1|NA|NA|TRBJ2-5
CSSGGLPQYF
TGCAGCTCCGGAGGGTTACCCCAGTACTTC
>TRBV27|NA|NA|TRBJ1-6
CASSSQGSSPLHF
TGTGCCAGCAGTTCACAGGGTTCTTCACCCCTCCACTTT
>TRBV7-9|NA|TRBD1|TRBJ2-3
CASSLLGTGGADTQYF
TGTGCCAGCAGCCTCCTCGGGACAGGGGGCGCGGATACGCAGTATTTT
>TRBV6-4|few|TRBD2|TRBJ2-2
CASSDRTSGEPGELFF
TGTGCCAGCAGTGACAGGACTAGCGGGGAACCCGGGGAGCTGTTTTTT
>TRBV12-2|NA|NA|TRBJ2-5
CASRSPWAGQGETQYF
TGTGCAAGTCGCTCCCCTTGGGCAGGGCAAGGAGAGACCCAGTACTTC
>TRBV18|NA|NA|TRBJ1-2
CASSPGLNYGYTF
TGTGCCAGCTCACCAGGGCTGAACTATGGCTACACCTTC
>TRBV19|NA|TRBD1|TRBJ2-7
CASSVAGGVYEQYF
TGTGCCAGTAGTGTCGCAGGGGGCGTCTACGAGCAGTACTTC
>TRBV30|NA|TRBD2|TRBJ2-7
CAWRRTSGSYEQYF
TGTGCCTGGAGGAGGACTAGCGGTTCCTACGAGCAGTACTTC
>TRBV2|NA|TRBD1|TRBJ2-2
CATEGGTGGSVGELFF
TGTGCCACCGAAGGCGGGACAGGGGGCAGTGTCGGGGAGCTGTTTTTT
>TRBV18|NA|NA|TRBJ1-5
CASSPGHPGENQPQHF
TGTGCCAGCTCACCCGGCCACCCAGGGGAAAATCAGCCCCAGCATTTT
>TRBV27|NA|NA|TRBJ2-1
CASSLGQYNEQFF
TGTGCCAGCAGTTTAGGACAGTACAATGAGCAGTTCTTC
>TRBV5-1|NA|NA|TRBJ2-5
CASSPDINQETQYF
TGCGCCAGCAGCCCGGACATAAACCAAGAGACCCAGTACTTC
>TRBV28|once|TRBD2|TRBJ2-7
CASRLAGGPEQYF
TGTGCCAGCAGGCTAGCGGGAGGACCAGAGCAGTACTTC
>TRBV19|NA|TRBD2|TRBJ2-2
CASSIVAGSTGELFF
TGTGCCAGTAGTATAGTAGCGGGGAGCACCGGGGAGCTGTTTTTT
>TRBV19|NA|NA|TRBJ1-4
CASSIILRVSHEKLFF
TGTGCCAGTAGTATTATCCTCAGGGTGAGCCATGAAAAACTGTTTTTT